This is a list of T cell receptor beta chains from one sample in a study of blood T cell repertoires in COVID-19. The repertoire was sequenced with immunoSEQ multiplex PCR; TCRdb's copy has only in-frame clones and lacks some. This sample has some 200,000 clones, with approximately 90% found just once. Material: PBMCs or T cells enriched from blood (not recorded which). These receptors all stem from a young woman who had recovered from COVID-19. The CDR3 runs from the conserved cysteine through the conserved F or W. A D gene is named only where the DNA matches it firmly. Size is stated for part of the rows, as once, few or many counts, or as a class when the clone is expanded.

V gene: TRBV10-3
D gene: NA
J gene: TRBJ1-5
clone size: NA
CDR3 protein: CATTRGGNQPQHF
CDR3 DNA: TGTGCCACCACCAGGGGTGGCAATCAGCCCCAGCATTTT

V gene: TRBV5-1
D gene: TRBD2
J gene: TRBJ2-2
clone size: NA
CDR3 protein: CASSFRTSGSTGELFF
CDR3 DNA: TGCGCCAGCAGCTTCCGGACTAGCGGGAGCACCGGGGAGCTGTTTTTT

V gene: TRBV4-1
D gene: NA
J gene: TRBJ1-5
clone size: NA
CDR3 protein: CASSQVARGNQPQHF
CDR3 DNA: TGCGCCAGCAGCCAAGTTGCCCGAGGGAATCAGCCCCAGCATTTT

V gene: TRBV11-2
D gene: NA
J gene: TRBJ2-7
clone size: NA
CDR3 protein: CASSGGNPPVEQYF
CDR3 DNA: TGTGCCAGCAGCGGAGGTAACCCTCCCGTCGAGCAGTACTTC

V gene: TRBV3-1/TRBV3-2
D gene: NA
J gene: TRBJ1-5
clone size: once
CDR3 protein: CASSPRGLNQPQHF
CDR3 DNA: TGTGCCAGCAGCCCCAGGGGCCTGAATCAGCCCCAGCATTTT

V gene: TRBV19
D gene: TRBD2
J gene: TRBJ2-7
clone size: NA
CDR3 protein: CASSIGPSGNGYEQYF
CDR3 DNA: TGTGCCAGTAGTATCGGGCCAAGCGGGAATGGCTACGAGCAGTACTTC

V gene: TRBV6-5
D gene: TRBD1
J gene: TRBJ1-6
clone size: NA
CDR3 protein: CASSRSDRNSPLHF
CDR3 DNA: TGTGCCAGCAGTCGCTCGGACAGGAATTCACCCCTCCACTTT

V gene: TRBV27
D gene: TRBD1
J gene: TRBJ2-4
clone size: NA
CDR3 protein: CASRFRQGIEYF
CDR3 DNA: TGTGCCAGCAGGTTTAGACAGGGGATTGAGTACTTC

V gene: TRBV6-1
D gene: TRBD1
J gene: TRBJ2-2
clone size: NA
CDR3 protein: CASSEATGTGPGELFF
CDR3 DNA: TGTGCCAGCAGTGAAGCGACCGGGACAGGTCCCGGGGAGCTGTTTTTT

V gene: TRBV28
D gene: NA
J gene: TRBJ2-7
clone size: NA
CDR3 protein: CASRSHRGGGEQYF
CDR3 DNA: TGTGCCAGCAGGAGCCACAGGGGAGGAGGTGAGCAGTACTTC

V gene: TRBV7-8
D gene: NA
J gene: TRBJ2-6
clone size: NA
CDR3 protein: CASRLSTPGGAFGANVLTF
CDR3 DNA: TGTGCCAGCAGACTTAGTACCCCTGGGGGCGCTTTTGGGGCCAACGTCCTGACTTTC

V gene: TRBV5-1
D gene: TRBD2
J gene: TRBJ2-1
clone size: few
CDR3 protein: CASSLAAGGTSVPEQFF
CDR3 DNA: TGCGCCAGCAGCTTGGCGGCAGGGGGGACTAGCGTACCTGAGCAGTTCTTC

V gene: TRBV28
D gene: TRBD1
J gene: TRBJ1-4
clone size: NA
CDR3 protein: CASSPGPTGPWEKLFF
CDR3 DNA: TGTGCCAGCAGTCCGGGTCCGACAGGGCCCTGGGAAAAACTGTTTTTT

V gene: TRBV6-6
D gene: TRBD2
J gene: TRBJ2-3
clone size: NA
CDR3 protein: CASSPLAGGFGRSTDTQYF
CDR3 DNA: TGTGCCAGCAGTCCCCTAGCGGGAGGGTTTGGCCGAAGCACAGATACGCAGTATTTT

V gene: TRBV5-1
D gene: NA
J gene: TRBJ1-6
clone size: NA
CDR3 protein: CASSLGSIQGSPLHF
CDR3 DNA: TGCGCCAGCAGCTTGGGGTCCATTCAGGGGTCACCCCTCCACTTT

V gene: TRBV7-2
D gene: NA
J gene: TRBJ2-3
clone size: NA
CDR3 protein: CASSPELAGTDTQYF
CDR3 DNA: TGTGCCAGCAGCCCCGAATTAGCTGGCACAGATACGCAGTATTTT

V gene: TRBV29-1
D gene: NA
J gene: TRBJ1-4
clone size: NA
CDR3 protein: CSARGEKLFF
CDR3 DNA: TGCAGCGCCCGCGGCGAAAAACTGTTTTTT

V gene: TRBV5-4
D gene: TRBD2
J gene: TRBJ2-5
clone size: NA
CDR3 protein: CASSLLAGEGETQYF
CDR3 DNA: TGTGCCAGCAGCCTTCTAGCGGGAGAAGGCGAGACCCAGTACTTC

V gene: TRBV5-4
D gene: NA
J gene: TRBJ1-1
clone size: NA
CDR3 protein: CASSPSRATNTEAFF
CDR3 DNA: TGTGCCAGCAGCCCCTCCAGGGCGACGAACACTGAAGCTTTCTTT

V gene: TRBV5-1
D gene: TRBD1
J gene: TRBJ1-3
clone size: NA
CDR3 protein: CASSAQVQGASGNTIYF
CDR3 DNA: TGCGCCAGCAGCGCTCAAGTCCAGGGGGCGTCTGGAAACACCATATATTTT

V gene: TRBV28
D gene: TRBD1
J gene: TRBJ1-2
clone size: once
CDR3 protein: CASSLPGQNYGYTF
CDR3 DNA: TGTGCCAGCAGTCTACCGGGACAGAACTATGGCTACACCTTC

V gene: TRBV2
D gene: TRBD2
J gene: TRBJ2-7
clone size: NA
CDR3 protein: CASSLAGTYEQYF
CDR3 DNA: TGTGCCAGCAGCCTAGCGGGGACCTACGAGCAGTACTTC

V gene: TRBV27
D gene: NA
J gene: TRBJ2-1
clone size: NA
CDR3 protein: CASSLSRNNEQFF
CDR3 DNA: TGTGCCAGCAGTTTATCGAGAAACAATGAGCAGTTCTTC

V gene: TRBV10-3
D gene: TRBD2
J gene: TRBJ2-3
clone size: NA
CDR3 protein: CAIRPGVGLAGVETDTQYF
CDR3 DNA: TGTGCCATCAGGCCGGGGGTTGGGCTAGCGGGAGTAGAGACAGATACGCAGTATTTT

V gene: TRBV18
D gene: TRBD1
J gene: TRBJ2-3
clone size: NA
CDR3 protein: CASSPRQGLTDTQYF
CDR3 DNA: TGTGCCAGCTCACCTAGACAGGGGTTGACAGATACGCAGTATTTT

V gene: TRBV5-6
D gene: TRBD2
J gene: TRBJ2-3
clone size: NA
CDR3 protein: CASTLAGGNTDTQYF
CDR3 DNA: TGTGCCAGCACGCTAGCGGGAGGAAACACAGATACGCAGTATTTT

V gene: TRBV6-5
D gene: NA
J gene: TRBJ2-5
clone size: once
CDR3 protein: CASSYSNLGGETQYF
CDR3 DNA: TGTGCCAGCAGTTACTCCAATTTAGGAGGGGAGACCCAGTACTTC

V gene: TRBV14
D gene: NA
J gene: TRBJ2-1
clone size: NA
CDR3 protein: CASSPLGGYNEQFF
CDR3 DNA: TGTGCCAGCAGCCCCCTCGGGGGTTACAATGAGCAGTTCTTC

V gene: TRBV6-2/TRBV6-3
D gene: TRBD1
J gene: TRBJ1-1
clone size: NA
CDR3 protein: CASSYRDSEAFF
CDR3 DNA: TGTGCCAGCAGTTACCGGGACAGTGAAGCTTTCTTT

V gene: TRBV4-1
D gene: NA
J gene: TRBJ2-1
clone size: NA
CDR3 protein: CASSQAGVRNEQFF
CDR3 DNA: TGCGCCAGCAGCCAAGCGGGAGTCCGCAATGAGCAGTTCTTC

V gene: TRBV5-4
D gene: TRBD2
J gene: TRBJ2-3
clone size: NA
CDR3 protein: CASSFSLAGGTDTQYF
CDR3 DNA: TGTGCCAGCAGCTTCTCCCTAGCGGGAGGGACAGATACGCAGTATTTT

V gene: TRBV19
D gene: NA
J gene: TRBJ1-2
clone size: NA
CDR3 protein: CASSSQPGRLDYGYTF
CDR3 DNA: TGTGCCAGTAGTTCTCAACCGGGGAGACTGGACTATGGCTACACCTTC

V gene: TRBV20-1
D gene: NA
J gene: TRBJ2-3
clone size: NA
CDR3 protein: CSASSGYPDTQYF
CDR3 DNA: TGCAGTGCTAGTAGCGGATACCCAGATACGCAGTATTTT

V gene: TRBV7-9
D gene: TRBD2
J gene: TRBJ2-7
clone size: NA
CDR3 protein: CASRPPGGRTSSYEQYF
CDR3 DNA: TGTGCCAGCAGGCCTCCGGGGGGGCGGACCAGCTCCTACGAGCAGTACTTC

V gene: TRBV6-5
D gene: NA
J gene: TRBJ1-2
clone size: NA
CDR3 protein: CASSYSYRDLSYTF
CDR3 DNA: TGTGCCAGCAGTTATTCCTACAGGGACCTGAGCTACACCTTC

V gene: TRBV27
D gene: NA
J gene: TRBJ2-7
clone size: NA
CDR3 protein: CASSPPLVPLGEQYF
CDR3 DNA: TGTGCCAGCAGTCCCCCCCTAGTACCCCTAGGCGAGCAGTACTTC

V gene: TRBV27
D gene: NA
J gene: TRBJ1-2
clone size: NA
CDR3 protein: CASSLYGGGSGYTF
CDR3 DNA: TGTGCCAGCAGTTTATACGGGGGAGGAAGTGGCTACACCTTC